Below, 18 T cell receptor beta chains from the same sample are listed, as sequenced in a study of regulatory T cells in long-lasting Graves disease. CDR3 regions were amplified by Arm-PCR using iRepertoire HTBI primers to build TCR beta libraries. TCRdb reanalysed the multiplex PCR reads using MiXCR and keeps one entry per CDR3 protein. The repertoire consists of 390,000 or so distinct CDR3 sequences, with around 23% occurring once and the leading ten covering roughly a quarter. Time point given: persistent/refractory GD, antithyroid drugs over 5 years with positive TRAb. PBMCs were the source of the RNA used for TCR sequencing. Specimen: peripheral blood mononuclear cells (PBMCs), collected when the disease was refractory, from a patient treated with antithyroid drugs. All receptors derive from a woman between 35 and 50 years old with Graves disease.

The chain is built from TRBV6-4 and TRBJ2-7; 12 bases match TRBD2. Germline lookup yields CDR1 MRHNA and CDR2 SNTAGT. The CDR3 has 17 residues. V lost 2 bases and J lost 4; bases outside the gene matches: 9. CDR3 residues: CASSDPGLAGGYYEQYF. The CDR3 DNA reads TGTGCCAGCAGTGACCCGGGACTAGCGGGTGGGTATTACGAGCAGTACTTC.

This clonotype was seen ten or more times. The chain combines TRBV14 with TRBJ1-4; D ambiguous. Germline V gene sequence: CDR1 SGHDN, CDR2 FVKESK. Trimming stripped 2 bases from V and 2 bases from J, with 6 bases between. The CDR3 is made up of 14 amino acids. The CDR3: CASSQRATNEKLFF. The CDR3 coding sequence is TGTGCCAGCAGCCAACGGGCCACTAATGAAAAACTGTTTTTT.

This clonotype was seen many times. V and J are TRBV28 and TRBJ1-4; 7 nucleotides align to TRBD1. The V gene's germline CDR1 is MDHEN and CDR2 SYDVKM. This CDR3 contains 14 residues. Trimming cost V 10 bases and J 6 bases; bases outside gene matches: 11. CDR3 coding DNA: TGTGCCACCTCAGGGGGGGTTGTTGATGAAAAACTGTTTTTT. This sequence encodes CATSGGVVDEKLFF.

In its sample, this clonotype was seen a few times. V is TRBV20-1 and J is TRBJ1-5; D remains ambiguous. CDR1 and CDR2 from the germline V gene are DFQATT and SNEGSKA (reference sequence). Between the trimmed V and J ends, which lost 7 bases and 2 bases, there was a span of 15 bases. The CDR3 has 14 amino acids. The CDR3 nucleotides read TGCAGTGTTCCCCCGGGTGGGGGCAATCAGCCCCAGCATTTT. This codes for CSVPPGGGNQPQHF.

V and J are TRBV20-1 and TRBJ1-4; 7 nucleotides line up with TRBD1. The V and J ends lost 5 bases and 4 bases, in that order; junction bases with no gene match: 7. In germline, CDR1 is DFQATT, CDR2 SNEGSKA (reference sequence). This CDR3 is 14 amino acids long. CDR3 sequence (DNA): TGCAGTGCTGCAGGGGGGCCCAGTAATGAAAAACTGTTTTTT. This codes for CSAAGGPSNEKLFF.

This clonotype showed up many times. The chain joins TRBV28 to TRBJ2-7; D is perhaps TRBD2 (6 bases). Trimming took off 5 bases at V and 4 bases at J, with 9 bases between the two ends. Germline V gene sequence: CDR1 MDHEN, CDR2 SYDVKM. CDR3 size: 12 residues. In DNA form, the CDR3 reads TGTGCCAGCAGTCGGGGACTTTACGAGCAGTACTTC. Translating it yields CASSRGLYEQYF.

This clonotype is categorized as medium-sized (0.01 to 0.1%). The chain couples TRBV28 to TRBJ1-1; D not resolved. The CDR3 contains 12 residues. Trimming cost V 3 bases and J 1 base, with 3 bases left between them. Germline lookup yields CDR1 MDHEN and CDR2 SYDVKM. In DNA, the CDR3 is TGTGCCAGCAGTTTCAGGAACACTGAAGCTTTCTTT. This gives the protein CASSFRNTEAFF.

The J gene is TRBJ2-7, the V gene TRBV5-1; 8 bases are a match to TRBD2. The CDR3 sequence is 13 residues long. With V trimmed by 3 bases and J by 5 bases, 4 bases remained unmatched. Germline V gene data show CDR1 as SGHRS and CDR2 as YFSETQ. The CDR3 loop is CASSWSGSNEQYF. The CDR3 region has the DNA TGCGCCAGCAGCTGGAGCGGGAGTAACGAGCAGTACTTC.

This clonotype was seen ten or more times. The J gene is TRBJ1-4, the V gene TRBV28, with D possibly being TRBD1 (5 bases). Between the trimmed V and J ends, which lost 2 bases and 7 bases, there was a span of 11 bases. There are 14 residues in the CDR3. The germline gives CDR1 MDHEN, CDR2 SYDVKM. Written as DNA, the CDR3 is TGTGCCAGCAGTTTAATAGCGGGGGGTGAAAAACTGTTTTTT. This codes for CASSLIAGGEKLFF.

This clonotype was detected only a few times. This chain joins TRBV11-2 and TRBJ1-3; D unclear. Germline V gene data show CDR1 as SGHAT and CDR2 as FQNNGV. There are 14 residues in the CDR3. Trimming left V 1 base short and J 2 bases short, with 6 bases between. CDR3 protein: CASSLGATGNTIYF. Here the CDR3 DNA reads TGTGCCAGCAGCTTAGGGGCAACTGGAAACACCATATATTTT. Complete variable domain (other parts from reference TRBV11-2 and TRBJ1-3): EAGVAQSPRYKIIEKRQSVAFWCNPISGHATLYWYQQILGQGPKLLIQFQNNGVVDDSQLPKDRFSAERLKGVDSTLKIQPAKLEDSAVYLCASSLGATGNTIYFGEGSWLTVV.

This clonotype was recorded a few times. This sequence joins TRBV6-5 and TRBJ1-5; 7 bases map to TRBD1. The V and J ends lost 0 bases and 1 base, in that order; junction bases with no gene match: 6. Looked up from germline, CDR1 is MNHEY and CDR2 is SVGAGI. The CDR3 runs 17 residues. This CDR3 is CASSYSRRQGSNQPQHF. The CDR3 region has the DNA TGTGCCAGCAGTTACTCGAGGAGACAGGGAAGCAATCAGCCCCAGCATTTT.

DNA for the CDR3: TGTGCCAGCAGTCCAGACAGGGTCGTTGGCTACACCTTC. This encodes CASSPDRVVGYTF. The chain joins TRBV2 to TRBJ1-2, with TRBD1 matching over 7 bases. Germline CDR1 reads SNHLY; CDR2 reads FYNNEI. Losses at the gene ends were 5 bases for V and 7 bases for J; bases not matched to a gene: 7. The CDR3 runs to 13 residues.

The V gene is TRBV19, the J gene TRBJ1-2; the match to TRBD1 covers 7 bases. Trimming at V came to 6 bases and at J to 7 bases, leaving 8 bases not matched to a gene. Looked up from germline, CDR1 is LNHDA and CDR2 is SQIVND (reference sequence). The CDR3 has 13 amino acids. The chain's CDR3 is CASSPTGSGGYTF. The DNA of the CDR3 is TGTGCCAGTAGCCCGACAGGGTCGGGTGGCTACACCTTC.

The chain combines TRBV20-1 with TRBJ2-7; 9 bases match TRBD1. CDR3 length equals 13 residues. Germline CDR1 DFQATT, CDR2 SNEGSKA (reference sequence). Trimming cost V 6 bases and J 5 bases; bases outside gene matches: 8. CDR3 bases: TGCAGTGCAGTCGGGACAGGGTCGGACGAGCAGTACTTC. Its translation: CSAVGTGSDEQYF.

The table lists this clonotype with a few counts. The chain uses TRBV5-6 and TRBJ1-2; TRBD1 aligns across 7 bases. This CDR3 has 14 residues. Germline CDR1 reads SGHDT; CDR2 reads YYEEEE. After removal of 4 bases from V and 4 bases from J, the junction contained 7 bases not matched to a gene. For the CDR3, the DNA is TGTGCCAGCAGCGCAGACCGGGACAGCTATGGCTACACCTTC. Its protein product is CASSADRDSYGYTF.

In this sample, this clonotype turned up many times. The chain couples TRBV12-3 or TRBV12-4 to TRBJ1-3; D not resolved. The germline V and J ends were trimmed by 6 bases and 2 bases, with 8 bases remaining between them. This CDR3 contains 13 residues. Written as DNA, the CDR3 is TGTGCCAGCAGGAAGTCCACTGGAAACACCATATATTTT. Protein: CASRKSTGNTIYF.

This clonotype was seen repeatedly, ten times or more. This sequence joins TRBV15 and TRBJ1-2, with D perhaps matching TRBD1 (5 bases). V was trimmed by 0 bases and J by 3 bases, leaving 11 bases between them. Germline assignment: CDR1 LNHNV and CDR2 YYDKDF (reference sequence). The CDR3 runs to 15 residues. CDR3 nucleotide sequence: TGTGCCACCAGCAGAGATCGGGGGGGTGACTATGGCTACACCTTC. It translates to CATSRDRGGDYGYTF.

The table lists this clonotype with a few counts. This rearrangement joins TRBV5-1 to TRBJ2-2, with no clear D. Looked up from germline, CDR1 is SGHRS and CDR2 is YFSETQ. V was trimmed by 4 bases and J by 4 bases, leaving 8 bases between them. The CDR3 consists of 13 residues. CDR3 bases: TGCGCCAGCAGCACTTACAGCACCGGGGAGCTGTTTTTT. It yields the protein CASSTYSTGELFF.